The sequence of this T cell receptor beta chain was determined in a study of blood T cell repertoires in COVID-19. Whole-study context: The cDNA or gDNA used as material had been derived from T cells, B-cell-depleted T cells, or PBMCs.

Source study methods: It was from reference gene primer amplification that nucleated cell counts were estimated. Sequencing used immunoSEQ multiplex PCR; TCRdb keeps in-frame clones, though not all of them. V, J and clone size derive from that table, while D and trimming were established from the DNA sequence. Here the sample spans approximately 300,000 clones, 85% being singletons. Those who participated ranged in age from about 18 to 95 years and resided in some 24 US areas. Within 2 weeks before study entry, exposed participants met a COVID-19 case. Germline V lookup: CDR1 ENHRY, CDR2 SYGVKD. This CDR3 has 14 residues. The V and J ends lost 6 bases and 4 bases respectively, with 16 bases between them.

The sequenced sample consisted of PBMCs or T cells enriched from blood (not recorded which). The V gene is TRBV10-3, the J gene TRBJ2-7, with D unclear. This sequence originates from a young woman who had been exposed to COVID-19. The CDR3 nucleotides are TGTGCCATCAGGACTTATTTCTGGAGATACGAGCAGTACTTC. It encodes CAIRTYFWRYEQYF.